What follows describes a single TCR beta chain. The data were obtained in a study of blood T cell repertoires in COVID-19. Per the original data handling: Amplification with reference gene primers provided the estimates of nucleated cell counts. The repertoire was sequenced with immunoSEQ multiplex PCR; TCRdb's copy has only in-frame clones and lacks some. The D gene and trimming were derived from the DNA, and the V and J assignments and clone size from that table. The sample has fewer than 250,000 clones; around 80% are singletons. CDR3 length: 13 amino acids. V was shortened by 6 bases and J by 2 bases, with 9 bases between the two germline ends. The germline gives CDR1 SGHRS, CDR2 YFSETQ.

The sequencing sample was made of peripheral blood. The rearrangement joins TRBV5-1 to TRBJ1-3; no clear D. This TCR came from a human donor in a cohort sampled during active COVID-19. CDR3 in DNA: TGCGCCAGCAAAGAGGTCACTGGAAACACCATATATTTT. This translates into CASKEVTGNTIYF.